This T cell receptor (beta chain) was identified during a study of early stage breast cancer tumors. CDR1 SGHTA and CDR2 FQGNSA come from the germline V gene. The V segment lost 4 bases and the J segment 1 base; nucleotides outside the gene matches: 2. The CDR3 is 15 residues long. The table came from immunoSEQ multiplex PCR; TCRdb's copy has only in-frame clones and leaves some out. This sample has 50,000 or so clones, with 65% to 90% found just once. V is TRBV7-2 and J is TRBJ1-1; 11 bases are a match to TRBD1. The sequence was obtained from a person aged 45-60 years with breast cancer. The material sequenced was blood. The CDR3 spells CASSYGTGGNTEAFF. The CDR3, as DNA: TGTGCCAGCAGCTACGGGACAGGGGGGAACACTGAAGCTTTCTTT. The full variable domain, with the rest looked up from reference TRBV7-2 and TRBJ1-1, is GAGVSQSPSNKVTEKGKDVELRCDPISGHTALYWYRQSLGQGLEFLIYFQGNSAPDKSGLPSDRFSAERTGGSVSTLTIQRTQQEDSAVYLCASSYGTGGNTEAFFGQGTRLTVV.